The 14 T cell receptor beta chains below come from one sample, sequenced in a study of blood T cells in healthy people across ages. The second PCR ran about 6 to 12 cycles with a sample-barcoded 5' primer and J-beta primers. MiXCR, run by TCRdb on the 5' RACE reads, gives a single entry per CDR3 protein. Of 920,000 or so distinct CDR3 sequences detected, 45% appear once; the ten largest clones hold about 20%. Sequencing was carried out using blood. The receptors shown here come from a woman aged 55-69 years in good health.

This clonotype turned up a few times. As DNA, the CDR3 is TGCAGCGTTGGTGTTAACTATGGCTACACCTTC. Encoded protein: CSVGVNYGYTF. This rearrangement joins TRBV29-1 to TRBJ1-2; D is unclear. Between the trimmed V and J ends, which lost 4 bases and 1 base, there was a span of 4 bases. Germline V gene lookup returns CDR1 SQVTM and CDR2 ANQGSEA. CDR3 length: 11 residues.

The J gene is TRBJ2-5, the V gene TRBV5-1; 8 bases agree with TRBD1. The trim removed 1 base at V and 4 bases at J, leaving 6 bases unmatched. Germline CDR1 is SGHRS and CDR2 is YFSETQ. The CDR3 is 15 amino acids. CDR3: CASSLYGQGGETQYF. In nucleotides, the CDR3 is TGCGCCAGCAGCTTGTACGGACAGGGAGGAGAGACCCAGTACTTC.

This sequence joins TRBV10-3 and TRBJ1-1; TRBD1 might be the D (5 bases). Germline values: CDR1 ENHRY, CDR2 SYGVKD. V lost 6 bases to trimming and J lost 0 bases, with 11 bases between them. The CDR3 length is 14 residues. The chain's CDR3 is CAIRTTDLNTEAFF. For the CDR3, the DNA is TGTGCCATCAGGACGACAGATTTGAACACTGAAGCTTTCTTT.

This rearrangement joins TRBV21-1 to TRBJ2-1; the table's D gene call, TRBD2, was not cross checked with the DNA. TRBV21-1 is flagged as a pseudogene. This CDR3 region has 23 residues. This chain's CDR3 is CASSSGQGATSGRTLGSYNEQFF. The CDR3 coding sequence is TGTGCCAGCAGCTCGGGACAGGGGGCGACTAGCGGGAGGACCCTAGGGTCCTACAATGAGCAGTTCTTC.

This clonotype occurred a few times. The gene calls are TRBV10-3 and TRBJ2-2; TRBD1 agrees at 9 bases. The germline CDR1 and CDR2 sequences are ENHRY and SYGVKD. The CDR3 runs 15 residues. The V segment lost 3 bases and the J segment 3 bases; nucleotides outside the gene matches: 2. CDR3 nucleotides: TGTGCCATCAGTGAATGGACAGGGGACACCGGGGAGCTGTTTTTT. It yields the protein CAISEWTGDTGELFF.

In the case of this clonotype: A junction boundary mismatches the germline segment, possibly from a read error. J is TRBJ2-7 and V is TRBV3-1; 8 nucleotides line up with TRBD1. Germline-derived CDR1 and CDR2 are LGHDT and YNNKEL (reference sequence). The CDR3 is made up of 15 amino acids. The CDR3 coding sequence is TGTGCCGGCAGCCACTCCGGGACAGGATCCTACGAGCAGTACTTC. This gives the protein CAGSHSGTGSYEQYF.

About this clonotype itself: A much larger clone sits a single nucleotide away, making a read error possible. V and J are TRBV20-1 and TRBJ2-3; D is ambiguous. The V and J ends lost 1 base and 2 bases respectively, with 10 bases between them. Germline values: CDR1 DFQATT, CDR2 SNEGSKA (reference sequence). The CDR3 has 14 residues. The CDR3 DNA reads TGCAGTGCTAGAGCCGTACTGCTCACAGATACGCAGTATTTT. Translated, it gives CSARAVLLTDTQYF.

The V gene is TRBV25-1, the J gene TRBJ2-7; D may be TRBD1 (6 bases). From germline, CDR1 is MGHDK and CDR2 SYGVNS. Trimming pared 8 bases from V and 2 bases from J, leaving 16 bases between. The CDR3 totals 14 residues. The CDR3 spells CASGPAGATYEQYF. The DNA of the CDR3 is TGTGCCAGCGGGCCGGCAGGGGCCACCTACGAGCAGTACTTC.

The V call is TRBV6-2 or TRBV6-3, the J call TRBJ2-4; 10 bases fit TRBD2. The J call could be wrong; TRBJ2-7 is a better fit for the DNA end. The germline V gene has CDR1 MNHEY and CDR2 SVGEGT. The CDR3 length is 18 residues. CDR3 region: CASRLYSSGRAEGVEQYF. CDR3 bases: TGTGCCAGCAGACTTTATTCGAGCGGGAGGGCCGAAGGAGTCGAGCAGTACTTC.

The rearrangement uses TRBV5-6 and TRBJ2-5; D is unclear. This CDR3 comprises 13 residues. The germline V gene encodes CDR1 SGHDT and CDR2 YYEEEE. Trimming removed 0 bases at V and 0 bases at J, with 3 bases between. The CDR3 protein is CASSLDYQETQYF. The CDR3 bases are TGTGCCAGCAGCTTGGACTACCAAGAGACCCAGTACTTC.

The chain joins TRBV2 to TRBJ2-1; TRBD2 matches at 8 bases. J gave up 4 bases and V 2 bases, and 7 bases lay outside the gene matches. The CDR3 sequence is 16 residues long. Germline CDR1 and CDR2: SNHLY and FYNNEI. CDR3 sequence reads: CASSELAGSLYNEQFF. The CDR3 nucleotides read TGTGCCAGCAGTGAACTAGCGGGTTCCCTATACAATGAGCAGTTCTTC. The variable domain in full, with the rest retrieved from reference TRBV2 and TRBJ2-1, is EPEVTQTPSHQVTQMGQEVILRCVPISNHLYFYWYRQILGQKVEFLVSFYNNEISEKSEIFDDQFSVERPDGSNFTLKIRSTKLEDSAMYFCASSELAGSLYNEQFFGPGTRLTVL.

This clonotype occurred a few times. The V call is TRBV5-1, the J call TRBJ2-1; 8 positions agree with TRBD2. The V gene's germline CDR1 is SGHRS and CDR2 YFSETQ. CDR3 length: 16 amino acids. Trimming took 4 bases from V and 8 from J; bases not matched to a gene: 14. The CDR3 nucleotides are TGCGCCAGCAGCCGGGGGACTAGTGGGAGGGCGGATGAGCAGTTCTTC. The encoded protein is CASSRGTSGRADEQFF.

This chain joins TRBV12-3 or TRBV12-4 and TRBJ2-6; D perhaps matches TRBD1 (5 bases). There are 17 residues in the CDR3. The V end lost 6 bases, the J end lost 0 bases, and 15 bases lay between the germline ends. CDR3 sequence (DNA): TGTGCCAGCAGCCCGAAAACAGGTTCCTCTGGGGCCAACGTCCTGACTTTC. Translating gives CASSPKTGSSGANVLTF.

This clonotype was observed once. J is TRBJ2-4 and V is TRBV30; D possibly uses TRBD1 or TRBD2 (6 bases each). Germline CDR1 reads GTSNPN; CDR2 reads SVGIG (reference sequence). Trimming took 1 base from V and 3 from J, leaving 13 bases between them. The CDR3 is made up of 15 amino acids. The CDR3 coding sequence is TGTGCCTGGAGTGATCCCGGGGGACACAAAAACATTCAGTACTTC. It is translated as CAWSDPGGHKNIQYF.